This T cell receptor (beta chain) was identified in a study of blood T cell repertoires in COVID-19. About the research overall: Spain, Italy and the United States supplied samples that represented acute and convalescent COVID-19. T cells, B-cell-depleted T cells, or PBMCs provided the cDNA or gDNA that served as material.

Trimming removed 6 bases at V and 5 bases at J, with 13 bases between. CDR3 length: 14 amino acids. Germline V CDR1 and CDR2: SGHTA, FQGTGA. Enrolment of Seattle patients took place during active infection, and they were followed longitudinally. Original processing notes: Reference gene primer amplification gave estimated nucleated cell counts. TCRdb's table, derived via immunoSEQ multiplex PCR, lists solely in-frame clones and lacks some. V and J calls and clone size are those listed in that table; D and trimming were worked out from the DNA. There are approximately 280,000 clones in the sample; approximately 88% occur only once, and almost 1.5% lies in the top ten. Of note for this clone: Other DNA sequences from this sample encode an identical CDR3 as well.

The gene calls are TRBV7-3 and TRBJ2-2; D may be TRBD1 (5 bases). The sample taken for sequencing was peripheral blood. The sequence was obtained from a human donor with COVID-19, enrolled during active disease. The donor label of this sample is uncertain. The chain's CDR3 is CASSRFRGTGELFF. The CDR3 DNA sequence: TGTGCCAGCAGTCGCTTTAGGGGTACCGGGGAGCTGTTTTTT.